This T cell receptor beta chain was recorded in a study of T cell responses to AZD1222 COVID-19 vaccine. Findings of the study overall: Among the donors, most were white British and more were female, and clonal diversity was possibly underestimated. When two AZD1222 doses had been given, Spike-specific TCR breadth and depth rose. The span of vaccine-associated CD4 TCRs extended across spike, with dominance at 160-218 and 743-854.

This clone was seen a few times. The antigen is undetermined. V lost 4 bases and J lost 2, with 14 bases in between. The CDR3 covers 15 residues. Germline CDR1 reads LGHNA; CDR2 reads YSLEER. TCRdb's copy holds only in-frame clones and misses some; the assay was immunoSEQ multiplex PCR. The repertoire holds around 150,000 clones, with around 88% as singletons. The chain joins TRBV4-3 to TRBJ1-2, with D perhaps TRBD1 (6 bases). The starting material was peripheral blood, obtained on day 0 of MenACWY control vaccination. The sequence was obtained from an adult in good health. CDR3: CASSPSGQSNYGYTF. The DNA for the CDR3 is TGCGCCAGCAGCCCGTCAGGACAGTCAAACTATGGCTACACCTTC.